This passage covers 15 T cell receptor beta chains from one sample sequenced in a study of blood T cell repertoires in COVID-19. Only in-frame clones appear in the TCRdb table, and some are missing; sequencing was by immunoSEQ multiplex PCR. The data contain 72,000 or so clones, approximately 89% of them singletons. The sequencing input was peripheral blood. The receptors were sampled from a woman in her fifties or sixties with acute or convalescent COVID-19.

CDR3 nucleotide sequence: TGTGCCAGCTCCTCTACACGGGTTGAGGTGAACACTGAAGCTTTCTTT. It yields the protein CASSSTRVEVNTEAFF. The chain is built from TRBV18 and TRBJ1-1; no clear D gene. Germline loops: CDR1 KGHSH, CDR2 LQKENI. CDR3 size: 16 residues. V lost 6 bases to trimming and J lost 0 bases, with 17 bases between them.

The V gene is TRBV5-1, the J gene TRBJ1-1, with a tentative D call TRBD1 (5 bases). V gave up 4 bases and J gave up 4 bases, with 17 bases separating them. CDR1 SGHRS and CDR2 YFSETQ come from the germline V gene. The CDR3 spans 15 residues. The CDR3 sequence: CASSAGRGTSTEAFF. CDR3 in DNA: TGCGCCAGCAGCGCCGGGAGAGGGACCTCCACTGAAGCTTTCTTT.

V and J are TRBV11-3 and TRBJ2-1; 9 positions agree with TRBD2. V was clipped by 3 bases and J by 3 bases; unmatched bases: 6. There are 16 residues in the CDR3. Germline V gives CDR1 SGHNT, CDR2 YENEEA. Here the CDR3 reads CASSFGFSGGYNEQFF. As DNA, the CDR3 is TGTGCCAGCAGCTTTGGGTTTAGCGGGGGCTACAATGAGCAGTTCTTC.

The chain carries TRBV19 and TRBJ1-2; maybe TRBD1 (5 bases). CDR3 length equals 12 residues. V lost 4 bases and J lost 7, with 10 bases in between. The germline V gene encodes CDR1 LNHDA and CDR2 SQIVND (reference sequence). The CDR3 DNA follows: TGTGCCAGTAGTACGTCGACAGCTGGCTACACCTTC. It codes for CASSTSTAGYTF.

Only a few counts were recorded for this clone. The chain uses TRBV5-3 and TRBJ2-7, with TRBD1 as a possible D gene (5 bases). TRBV5-3 is known as an ORF, though its function is uncertain. CDR3 length: 12 amino acids. Trimming removed 4 bases from V and 3 bases from J, with 8 bases in between. CDR3 nucleotide sequence: TGTGCCAGAAGCCAAAGGGGCTACGAGCAGTACTTC. Translation gives CARSQRGYEQYF.

The rearrangement joins TRBV25-1 to TRBJ1-2; no clear D gene. This CDR3 has 14 amino acids. The V end was cut by 2 bases, the J end by 2 bases, with 9 bases between. CDR1 and CDR2 (germline): MGHDK, SYGVNS. The DNA for the CDR3 is TGTGCCAGCAGTGAACCCCTCGGGAACTATGGCTACACCTTC. It encodes CASSEPLGNYGYTF.

The chain is built from TRBV5-1 and TRBJ1-1, with 10 bases matching TRBD1. The germline V gene has CDR1 SGHRS and CDR2 YFSETQ. With V trimmed by 4 bases and J by 5 bases, 11 bases remained unmatched. The CDR3 runs 16 residues. In DNA, the CDR3 is TGCGCCAGCAGCCCTAAGACAGGGGGCGTTGGGACTGAAGCTTTCTTT. The encoded protein is CASSPKTGGVGTEAFF.

The V gene is TRBV28, the J gene TRBJ2-5; D possibly corresponds to TRBD1 (5 bases). Deletions cut 8 bases from V and 5 bases from J, with 18 bases between. The CDR3 totals 14 residues. Germline CDR1 reads MDHEN; CDR2 reads SYDVKM. In nucleotides, the CDR3 is TGTGCCAGCCACAAGGGGCTAGGATCCGAGACCCAGTACTTC. It yields the protein CASHKGLGSETQYF.

The V and J genes are TRBV2 and TRBJ1-2, with D tentatively TRBD1 (5 bases). The ends were cut back, 0 bases at V and 4 bases at J, with 9 bases in the middle. This CDR3 comprises 14 residues. Germline CDR1 reads SNHLY; CDR2 reads FYNNEI. The CDR3 region is CASSEAGGFYGYTF. In DNA, the CDR3 is TGTGCCAGCAGTGAAGCGGGGGGTTTCTATGGCTACACCTTC. The full variable domain, completed using reference TRBV2 and TRBJ1-2, is EPEVTQTPSHQVTQMGQEVILRCVPISNHLYFYWYRQILGQKVEFLVSFYNNEISEKSEIFDDQFSVERPDGSNFTLKIRSTKLEDSAMYFCASSEAGGFYGYTFGSGTRLTVV.

V is TRBV5-1 and J is TRBJ2-3; D is uncertain. This CDR3 region has 15 residues. Germline V gene lookup returns CDR1 SGHRS and CDR2 YFSETQ. V was cut by 0 bases and J by 0 bases, with 8 bases left in between. CDR3 region: CASSLGQLSTDTQYF. The CDR3 DNA follows: TGCGCCAGCAGCTTGGGGCAGTTGAGCACAGATACGCAGTATTTT.

The chain recombines TRBV13 with TRBJ2-1; 7 bases are shared with TRBD2. Germline lookup yields CDR1 PRHDT and CDR2 FYEKMQ (reference sequence). Losses at the gene ends were 0 bases for V and 9 bases for J; bases not matched to a gene: 5. This CDR3 region has 14 residues. This CDR3 is CASSLGTSIGEQFF. Written as DNA, the CDR3 is TGTGCCAGCAGCTTAGGGACTAGCATCGGTGAGCAGTTCTTC. The entire variable domain, with the rest obtained from reference TRBV13 and TRBJ2-1, is as follows: AAGVIQSPRHLIKEKRETATLKCYPIPRHDTVYWYQQGPGQDPQFLISFYEKMQSDKGSIPDRFSAQQFSDYHSELNMSSLELGDSALYFCASSLGTSIGEQFFGPGTRLTVL.

The genes are TRBV30 and TRBJ1-5; TRBD1 might be the D (6 bases). The CDR3 extends over 14 amino acids. Germline loops: CDR1 GTSNPN, CDR2 SVGIG (reference sequence). Trimming stripped 1 base from V and 2 bases from J, with 9 bases between. The CDR3 sequence is CAWSGNRGNQPQHF. The CDR3 DNA sequence: TGTGCCTGGAGTGGAAACAGGGGCAATCAGCCCCAGCATTTT.

The genes are TRBV2 and TRBJ2-7; D is unclear. Germline loops: CDR1 SNHLY, CDR2 FYNNEI. This CDR3 has 13 residues. V gave up 8 bases and J gave up 1 base, with 12 bases separating them. The CDR3 protein is CASSAGPSYEQYF. CDR3 sequence (DNA): TGTGCCAGCTCAGCAGGCCCTTCCTACGAGCAGTACTTC.

This clone was detected only once. This chain uses TRBV19 with TRBJ1-2; D ambiguous. The CDR3 loop spans 17 amino acids. Germline V gene lookup returns CDR1 LNHDA and CDR2 SQIVND (reference sequence). V lost 7 bases to trimming and J lost 8 bases, with 29 bases between them. The CDR3 is CASTQGGHGYPPRGYTF. The CDR3 DNA sequence: TGTGCCAGTACCCAAGGAGGCCACGGATACCCCCCGCGGGGCTACACCTTC.

V is TRBV4-1 and J is TRBJ1-4, with 12 bases lining up with TRBD1. The germline V gene has CDR1 MGHRA and CDR2 YSYEKL. The CDR3 contains 15 residues. The ends lost 3 bases at V and 8 bases at J; junction bases unmatched: 4. Here the CDR3 DNA reads TGCGCCAGCAGCCACACGGGACAGGGGGCCGAAAAACTGTTTTTT. Its translation: CASSHTGQGAEKLFF.